Here is one TCR beta chain with its context. This clone was counted once. It has no known antigen specificity. Nothing much larger sits one base from this clone, and base qualities are not available. The TCRbeta CDR3 regions were amplified in a multiplexed two-step PCR with Vbeta-specific forward primers and Jbeta-specific reverse primers. Through the immunoSEQ service, the TCRbeta libraries were run on an Illumina instrument for sequencing. Concerning the study's data processing: IMGT annotation was used to assign V, D and J genes, and synthetic CDR3 analogues were used to correct the counts for multiplex PCR bias. In the immunoSEQ Analyzer, repertoire clonality was calculated as one minus the normalized Shannon entropy. Clonal expansion was defined using Fisher's exact test with Benjamini-Hochberg false discovery rate control and a two-tailed threshold of P<0.01. TCRdb took this table from immuneACCESS and kept in-frame rearrangements with V and J called. Such tables lack part of the clones; where checked against another copy, unresolved V genes explain under half of the gap, and the rest is unexplained. V, J and clone size reflect that table, while D and trimming were determined from the DNA. The sample data list 25,000 to 30,000 clones, and approximately 86% of these were observed just once. The ten largest clonotypes hold 0.4% of the sample.

This entry comes from a study of regulatory dendritic cells for organ transplantation listed by TCRdb under 2017. Background on the whole study: Before and after allostimulation with regulatory or mature dendritic cells, TCRbeta repertoires were sequenced from sorted naive and memory CD4+ and CD8+ T cells.

Compared with germline, V lacks 7 bases and J lacks 7 bases; bases without a gene match: 9. The CDR3 holds 15 amino acids from the cysteine to the phenylalanine. Just the 45-base CDR3 DNA is kept, in frame starting at base 1. CDR1 and CDR2 are read off the germline V gene as KGHSH and LQKENI. The study at large found these results: Among the resting subsets, the most alloreactive TCR clonotypes were found in memory CD8+ T cells. Sequencing was done in only a couple of subjects, and the authors reported considerable heterogeneity between individuals in the alloreactive memory CD8+ T cell pool. Expansion of memory CD8+ clones was induced by allostimulation in both subjects, but more limited expansion appeared to be induced by regulatory dendritic cells than by mature dendritic cells. The repertoires of naive CD4+ and CD8+ T cells were highly diverse, while memory cell repertoires were less diverse, with memory CD8+ cells being the most oligoclonal.

Naive T cells were sorted as CD45RA+ and memory T cells as CD45RO+ CD4+ or CD8+ cells by FACS. Two healthy control subjects provided the T cells used for TCR sequencing. Unstimulated sorted T cell subsets were used as baseline controls for the mixed lymphocyte reactions. Genomic DNA was extracted with the Qiagen DNeasy Blood & Tissue Kit. Sequences were obtained from naive CD8+ T cells from blood. The cell subset or site label corresponds to: CD45RA+ naive T cells. This clonotype was sampled from a human donor in good health. The rearrangement combines TRBV18 with TRBJ2-1; the junction holds 11 bases that match TRBD1. The CDR3 protein sequence reads: CASLSDRGRRNEQFF. Read as DNA, the sequence is TGTGCCAGCTTATCGGACAGGGGGCGCCGAAATGAGCAGTTCTTC.